This T cell receptor (beta chain) was observed in a study of blood T cell repertoires in COVID-19. Study-wide context: The United States, Italy and Spain supplied acute and convalescent COVID-19 samples. Sources were T cells, B-cell-depleted T cells, or PBMCs; the material itself was cDNA or gDNA.

Authors' methods: Reference gene primer amplification yielded estimated nucleated cell counts. The data were produced by immunoSEQ multiplex PCR, yet TCRdb's version contains in-frame clones alone and is incomplete. D and trimming come from the DNA, and the V and J calls and clone size come from that table. This table has some 300,000 clones, roughly 90% appearing once. Trimming stripped 4 bases from V and 2 bases from J, with 10 bases between. CDR3 length: 15 residues. CDR1 is SGHRS, CDR2 YFSETQ, per germline. A PCR-confirmed or clinician-diagnosed COVID-19 case had contacted exposed participants within 2 weeks of entry.

The TCR originated in a woman aged 45-65 years who had been exposed to COVID-19. The V gene is TRBV5-1, the J gene TRBJ1-6; D gene uncertain. The source material was PBMCs or T cells enriched from blood (not recorded which). Here the CDR3 DNA reads TGCGCCAGCAGCAGCGACGGCGCCTATAATTCACCCCTCCACTTT. Amino acid sequence: CASSSDGAYNSPLHF. Drawing the rest from reference TRBV5-1 and TRBJ1-6, the complete variable domain is KAGVTQTPRYLIKTRGQQVTLSCSPISGHRSVSWYQQTPGQGLQFLFEYFSETQRNKGNFPGRFSGRQFSNSRSEMNVSTLELGDSALYLCASSSDGAYNSPLHFGNGTRLTVT.